This TCR beta chain was sequenced in a study of cytomegalovirus exposure and HLA in healthy donors. Study in general: HLA-typed donors were the source of tens of millions of unique TCRs, which an early data release held. Ancestry clustering placed 70% to 90% of more than 350 genotyped donors in the Caucasian-associated cluster.

13 Jbeta primers and 60 Vbeta primers were used for the PCR. Data came from immunoSEQ multiplex PCR; TCRdb stores just in-frame clones and leaves some out. The table has some 180,000 clones, around 80% seen once; the top ten hold around 1.4%. The sequence came from a girl aged 5 to 17 in good health and CMV-seropositive. Sequencing was done on a sample of PBMCs.

CDR3 residues: CASSQSSSGRANNEQFF. The DNA of the CDR3 is TGTGCCAGCAGCCAGTCCTCTAGCGGGAGGGCCAATAATGAGCAGTTCTTC. The chain combines TRBV9 with TRBJ2-1; 12 bases fit TRBD2. With V trimmed by 4 bases and J by 7 bases, 12 bases remained unmatched. The CDR3 has 17 amino acids. In germline, CDR1 is SGDLS, CDR2 YYNGEE.